This is a list of T cell receptor beta chains from one sample in a study of cytotoxic CD8 clonotypes in ibrutinib-treated CLL. Assay used: immunoSEQ multiplex PCR; TCRdb lists only in-frame clones, some missing. The repertoire holds fewer than 25,000 clones, with roughly three quarters as singletons. The material sequenced was PBMCs, taken after 24 months of ibrutinib treatment. These receptors were taken from a human donor with chronic lymphocytic leukemia. Both conserved end residues are part of each CDR3. D genes are given only for firm matches. Size values are once, few and many counts, or a class for expanded clones, and some rows have none.

v_call: TRBV4-1
d_call: NA
clone_size: few
j_call: TRBJ1-5
cdr3_aa: CASSQDPGTPNQPQHF
cdr3_nt: TGCGCCAGCAGCCAAGATCCGGGGACTCCCAATCAGCCCCAGCATTTT

v_call: TRBV19
d_call: TRBD1
clone_size: NA
j_call: TRBJ2-7
cdr3_aa: CASSSSGTGGKVYEQYF
cdr3_nt: TGTGCCAGTAGTTCCTCCGGGACAGGGGGCAAAGTCTACGAGCAGTACTTC

v_call: TRBV30
d_call: TRBD2
clone_size: NA
j_call: TRBJ2-1
cdr3_aa: CAWSLGRGSYNEQFF
cdr3_nt: TGTGCCTGGAGCCTAGGGAGGGGTTCCTACAATGAGCAGTTCTTC

v_call: TRBV2
d_call: TRBD1
clone_size: few
j_call: TRBJ2-1
cdr3_aa: CASSSTGGAGNEQFF
cdr3_nt: TGTGCCAGCAGTTCTACAGGGGGCGCGGGGAATGAGCAGTTCTTC

v_call: TRBV10-1
d_call: TRBD1
clone_size: NA
j_call: TRBJ1-5
cdr3_aa: CASSAGQASNQPQHF
cdr3_nt: TGCGCCAGCAGTGCCGGACAGGCGAGCAATCAGCCCCAGCATTTT

v_call: TRBV15
d_call: NA
clone_size: few
j_call: TRBJ1-2
cdr3_aa: CATKAGGSSYGYTF
cdr3_nt: TGTGCCACGAAAGCGGGGGGCTCGTCCTATGGCTACACCTTC

v_call: TRBV4-1
d_call: TRBD2
clone_size: many
j_call: TRBJ2-1
cdr3_aa: CASSQADPGLAANPRSYNEQFF
cdr3_nt: TGCGCCAGCAGCCAAGCTGATCCGGGACTAGCGGCGAATCCGCGCTCCTACAATGAGCAGTTCTTC

v_call: TRBV4-2
d_call: NA
clone_size: once
j_call: TRBJ2-3
cdr3_aa: CASSQDYGNPDTQYF
cdr3_nt: TGTGCCAGCAGCCAAGATTACGGAAATCCAGATACGCAGTATTTT

v_call: TRBV5-1
d_call: TRBD1
clone_size: once
j_call: TRBJ2-7
cdr3_aa: CASSLRQGDEQYF
cdr3_nt: TGCGCCAGCAGCTTGCGACAGGGCGACGAGCAGTACTTC

v_call: TRBV2
d_call: TRBD1
clone_size: many
j_call: TRBJ1-6
cdr3_aa: CASKGDRAYNSPLHF
cdr3_nt: TGTGCCAGCAAGGGGGACAGGGCTTATAATTCACCCCTCCACTTT

v_call: TRBV19
d_call: TRBD1
clone_size: NA
j_call: TRBJ1-2
cdr3_aa: CASSIDDRVIGYTF
cdr3_nt: TGTGCCAGTAGTATAGATGACAGGGTCATCGGCTACACCTTC

v_call: TRBV11-2
d_call: NA
clone_size: few
j_call: TRBJ2-3
cdr3_aa: CASSPTGTGETTDTQYF
cdr3_nt: TGTGCCAGCAGCCCCACCGGGACTGGGGAGACCACAGATACGCAGTATTTT

v_call: TRBV4-1
d_call: NA
clone_size: once
j_call: TRBJ1-4
cdr3_aa: CASSQDRSGVNEKLFF
cdr3_nt: TGCGCCAGCAGCCAAGATCGTTCAGGAGTTAATGAAAAACTGTTTTTT

v_call: TRBV11-2
d_call: TRBD1
clone_size: NA
j_call: TRBJ2-1
cdr3_aa: CASRRTGSYEQFF
cdr3_nt: TGTGCCAGCAGAAGGACAGGGTCGTATGAGCAGTTCTTC

v_call: TRBV18
d_call: NA
clone_size: NA
j_call: TRBJ1-4
cdr3_aa: CASSRLTLQGSEKLFF
cdr3_nt: TGTGCCAGCTCACGATTAACCTTACAGGGTTCAGAAAAACTGTTTTTT

v_call: TRBV7-9
d_call: NA
clone_size: NA
j_call: TRBJ1-2
cdr3_aa: CASSGSGTVNYGYTF
cdr3_nt: TGTGCCAGCAGCGGATCCGGGACTGTAAACTACGGCTACACCTTC

v_call: TRBV27
d_call: NA
clone_size: NA
j_call: TRBJ2-7
cdr3_aa: CASSASSGPPAGYEQYF
cdr3_nt: TGTGCCAGCAGTGCTTCGTCGGGACCTCCCGCTGGCTACGAGCAGTACTTC

v_call: TRBV5-6
d_call: TRBD1
clone_size: NA
j_call: TRBJ1-4
cdr3_aa: CASSFSGTGLYVEKLFF
cdr3_nt: TGTGCCAGCAGCTTTTCCGGGACAGGGCTGTATGTTGAAAAACTGTTTTTT

v_call: TRBV30
d_call: NA
clone_size: NA
j_call: TRBJ1-1
cdr3_aa: CAWSSQGGRTEAFF
cdr3_nt: TGTGCCTGGAGTAGCCAGGGCGGACGAACTGAAGCTTTCTTT

v_call: TRBV5-1
d_call: TRBD2
clone_size: few
j_call: TRBJ2-1
cdr3_aa: CASSLRLAGGHNEQFF
cdr3_nt: TGCGCCAGCAGCTTACGACTAGCGGGGGGCCACAATGAGCAGTTCTTC

v_call: TRBV2
d_call: NA
clone_size: NA
j_call: TRBJ2-5
cdr3_aa: CASSGPAQETQYF
cdr3_nt: TGTGCCAGCAGTGGGCCAGCTCAAGAGACCCAGTACTTC

v_call: TRBV29-1
d_call: NA
clone_size: NA
j_call: TRBJ2-2
cdr3_aa: CSAGGQVDTGELFF
cdr3_nt: TGCAGCGCCGGGGGGCAGGTGGACACCGGGGAGCTGTTTTTT

v_call: TRBV5-1
d_call: NA
clone_size: once
j_call: TRBJ2-7
cdr3_aa: CASSSRQGQGREQYF
cdr3_nt: TGCGCCAGCAGCTCGCGGCAGGGGCAGGGTCGCGAGCAGTACTTC

v_call: TRBV29-1
d_call: NA
clone_size: NA
j_call: TRBJ1-5
cdr3_aa: CSVAVGRVNQPQHF
cdr3_nt: TGCAGCGTTGCGGTCGGGAGGGTCAATCAGCCCCAGCATTTT

v_call: TRBV7-9
d_call: TRBD2
clone_size: few
j_call: TRBJ2-2
cdr3_aa: CASRLGTSDTGELFF
cdr3_nt: TGTGCCAGCAGACTTGGGACTAGCGACACCGGGGAGCTGTTTTTT

v_call: TRBV10-2
d_call: NA
clone_size: NA
j_call: TRBJ2-3
cdr3_aa: CATLDGGAHTQYF
cdr3_nt: TGCGCCACCCTAGATGGGGGTGCACATACGCAGTATTTT

v_call: TRBV4-1
d_call: TRBD1
clone_size: few
j_call: TRBJ2-4
cdr3_aa: CASSQTGQGGNIQYF
cdr3_nt: TGCGCCAGCAGCCAAACGGGACAGGGAGGGAACATTCAGTACTTC

v_call: TRBV7-2
d_call: NA
clone_size: NA
j_call: TRBJ2-7
cdr3_aa: CASLGITGYEQYF
cdr3_nt: TGTGCCAGCCTCGGGATCACGGGTTACGAGCAGTACTTC

v_call: TRBV18
d_call: NA
clone_size: once
j_call: TRBJ1-5
cdr3_aa: CASSPNRGVEQPQHF
cdr3_nt: TGCGCCAGCTCACCAAATCGAGGGGTGGAGCAGCCCCAGCATTTT

v_call: TRBV7-8
d_call: TRBD1
clone_size: NA
j_call: TRBJ1-1
cdr3_aa: CASRSGGANTEAFF
cdr3_nt: TGTGCCAGCAGATCAGGGGGCGCGAACACTGAAGCTTTCTTT

v_call: TRBV27
d_call: NA
clone_size: NA
j_call: TRBJ1-2
cdr3_aa: CASRFANYGYTF
cdr3_nt: TGTGCCAGCAGGTTCGCTAACTATGGCTACACCTTC

v_call: TRBV10-1
d_call: TRBD2
clone_size: NA
j_call: TRBJ2-2
cdr3_aa: CASSDTGLAGGPITGELFF
cdr3_nt: TGCGCCAGCAGTGACACGGGACTAGCGGGGGGGCCTATCACCGGGGAGCTGTTTTTT

v_call: TRBV27
d_call: TRBD2
clone_size: NA
j_call: TRBJ2-7
cdr3_aa: CASSLWGGSYEQYF
cdr3_nt: TGTGCCAGCAGCCTTTGGGGGGGCTCCTACGAGCAGTACTTC

v_call: TRBV5-6
d_call: NA
clone_size: NA
j_call: TRBJ2-1
cdr3_aa: CASSLGLASNEQFF
cdr3_nt: TGTGCCAGCAGCTTGGGTCTAGCTTCCAATGAGCAGTTCTTC

v_call: TRBV5-6
d_call: NA
clone_size: NA
j_call: TRBJ1-5
cdr3_aa: CASSSGVTGQPQHF
cdr3_nt: TGTGCCAGCAGTTCAGGGGTAACGGGTCAGCCCCAGCATTTT

v_call: TRBV5-1
d_call: TRBD1
clone_size: NA
j_call: TRBJ1-2
cdr3_aa: CASSLAGQGSGYTF
cdr3_nt: TGCGCCAGCAGCTTGGCGGGACAGGGTTCTGGTTACACCTTC

v_call: TRBV7-8
d_call: TRBD1
clone_size: once
j_call: TRBJ1-5
cdr3_aa: CASSGRTGVNQPQHF
cdr3_nt: TGTGCCAGCAGCGGACGGACAGGGGTCAATCAGCCCCAGCATTTT

v_call: TRBV10-3
d_call: NA
clone_size: few
j_call: TRBJ1-5
cdr3_aa: CAISHSNQPQHF
cdr3_nt: TGTGCCATCAGTCACAGTAATCAGCCCCAGCATTTT

v_call: TRBV11-2
d_call: NA
clone_size: NA
j_call: TRBJ2-1
cdr3_aa: CASSLDREFEQFF
cdr3_nt: TGTGCCAGCAGCTTAGATCGAGAATTTGAGCAGTTCTTC

v_call: TRBV5-6
d_call: NA
clone_size: NA
j_call: TRBJ1-1
cdr3_aa: CASTPRANRKGNTEAFF
cdr3_nt: TGTGCCAGCACCCCACGAGCCAACAGAAAAGGGAACACTGAAGCTTTCTTT

v_call: TRBV11-1
d_call: NA
clone_size: NA
j_call: TRBJ2-1
cdr3_aa: CASSLAGVSYNEQFF
cdr3_nt: TGTGCCAGCAGCTTAGCGGGGGTGTCCTACAATGAGCAGTTCTTC

v_call: TRBV5-1
d_call: TRBD1
clone_size: NA
j_call: TRBJ2-2
cdr3_aa: CASSPDRDTGELFF
cdr3_nt: TGCGCCAGCAGCCCGGACAGGGACACCGGGGAGCTGTTTTTT

v_call: TRBV19
d_call: NA
clone_size: NA
j_call: TRBJ1-2
cdr3_aa: CASSIDSLYGYTF
cdr3_nt: TGTGCCAGTAGTATTGACTCTTTGTATGGCTACACCTTC

v_call: TRBV28
d_call: TRBD2
clone_size: NA
j_call: TRBJ2-7
cdr3_aa: CASRGTGLAGRYEQYF
cdr3_nt: TGTGCCAGCAGGGGAACGGGACTAGCGGGTCGTTACGAGCAGTACTTC

v_call: TRBV5-1
d_call: NA
clone_size: NA
j_call: TRBJ2-2
cdr3_aa: CASWWGEQSWKLFF
cdr3_nt: TGCGCCAGTTGGTGGGGAGAACAAAGTTGGAAGCTGTTTTTT

v_call: TRBV19
d_call: NA
clone_size: NA
j_call: TRBJ2-2
cdr3_aa: CASNHQGTRGLRTGELFF
cdr3_nt: TGTGCCAGTAACCATCAGGGGACACGGGGGTTAAGGACCGGGGAGCTGTTTTTT

v_call: TRBV7-9
d_call: TRBD1
clone_size: few
j_call: TRBJ1-1
cdr3_aa: CASVQGARYTEAFF
cdr3_nt: TGTGCCAGCGTACAGGGGGCGCGGTACACTGAAGCTTTCTTT

v_call: TRBV5-1
d_call: NA
clone_size: NA
j_call: TRBJ2-5
cdr3_aa: CASSLGPVGETQYF
cdr3_nt: TGCGCCAGCAGCCTAGGACCCGTCGGAGAGACCCAGTACTTC

v_call: TRBV11-2
d_call: NA
clone_size: few
j_call: TRBJ1-2
cdr3_aa: CASSSGGEGYGYTF
cdr3_nt: TGTGCCAGCTCCTCGGGAGGTGAGGGCTATGGCTACACCTTC

v_call: TRBV10-2
d_call: TRBD1
clone_size: few
j_call: TRBJ2-5
cdr3_aa: CASSERGRQETQYF
cdr3_nt: TGCGCCAGCAGCGAGAGGGGGCGGCAAGAGACCCAGTACTTC

v_call: TRBV11-2
d_call: TRBD1
clone_size: once
j_call: TRBJ1-2
cdr3_aa: CASSFLWAGQGKSGYTF
cdr3_nt: TGTGCCAGCAGCTTCCTTTGGGCGGGACAGGGGAAATCTGGCTACACCTTC